Detailed here is one T cell receptor (beta chain). Germline V gene sequence: CDR1 SGHRS, CDR2 YFSETQ. This CDR3 is built from 14 residues. The ends were cut back, 1 base at V and 1 base at J, with 5 bases in the middle. This sample was taken from a study of early stage breast cancer tumors. Overall study context: Seven or eight ER+/PR+/HER2- tumors were invasive ductal; a few were invasive lobular.

Generated by immunoSEQ multiplex PCR, the TCRdb table keeps only in-frame clones and is missing some. The sample has about 36,000 clones, less than 80% seen once; the top ten hold roughly 7.4%. The sequenced sample consisted of blood. This chain joins TRBV5-1 and TRBJ2-2, with D unclear. This receptor was taken from a person between 60 and 69 years old with breast cancer. In DNA, the CDR3 is TGCGCCAGCAGCTTGAGGGTGAACACCGGGGAGCTGTTTTTT. Translated, it gives CASSLRVNTGELFF. Drawing the rest from reference TRBV5-1 and TRBJ2-2, the complete variable domain is KAGVTQTPRYLIKTRGQQVTLSCSPISGHRSVSWYQQTPGQGLQFLFEYFSETQRNKGNFPGRFSGRQFSNSRSEMNVSTLELGDSALYLCASSLRVNTGELFFGEGSRLTVL.